This passage covers 29 T cell receptor beta chains from one sample sequenced in a study of shared clonotypes between healthy human individuals (TCRdb year 2020). Libraries were constructed by the immunoSEQ multiplex PCR assay. Sourced from immuneACCESS, this table was stored by TCRdb with only in-frame sequences that have V and J called. A share of the clones is absent; for the studies checked, an unresolved V gene accounts for under half, and the remainder has no known explanation. In this sample the table shows roughly 2.2 million clones, under 95% of which occur a single time. Approximately 0.4% of the sample rests with the top ten. The sample consisted of naive CD4+ T cells from PBMCs. In light of the paper, this sample's cell subset or site label describes: CD45RA+ positively selected. The receptors originated from a man aged 18 to 29 in good health. Some clones in this sample may be carry-over from other donors' samples.

J is TRBJ1-1 and V is TRBV19, with D maybe TRBD1 (5 bases). This CDR3 has 17 residues. Germline lookup yields CDR1 LNHDA and CDR2 SQIVND (reference sequence). The germline V and J ends were trimmed by 7 bases and 4 bases, with 25 bases remaining between them. CDR3 region: CASIPGGWGRTGTEAFF. The CDR3, as DNA: TGTGCCAGTATCCCCGGGGGGTGGGGTCGAACGGGCACTGAAGCTTTCTTT.

This rearrangement joins TRBV11-2 to TRBJ2-2; 9 bases map to TRBD2. Germline loops: CDR1 SGHAT, CDR2 FQNNGV. The CDR3 loop spans 18 amino acids. With V trimmed by 4 bases and J by 0 bases, 9 bases remained unmatched. CDR3 loop: CASSSRLAGATNTGELFF. The CDR3 DNA follows: TGTGCCAGCAGCTCCCGTTTAGCGGGAGCCACGAACACCGGGGAGCTGTTTTTT.

The chain carries TRBV28 and TRBJ2-7; D gene unclear. Germline-derived CDR1 and CDR2 are MDHEN and SYDVKM. This CDR3 is 12 amino acids long. The V end was cut by 7 bases, the J end by 6 bases, with 13 bases between. The CDR3 protein is CASTTPTREQYF. The CDR3 DNA follows: TGTGCCAGCACTACCCCGACACGCGAGCAGTACTTC.

The gene calls are TRBV11-2 and TRBJ1-2, with D perhaps matching TRBD1 (5 bases). V was shortened by 5 bases and J by 0 bases, with 13 bases between the two germline ends. The CDR3 extends over 15 amino acids. Germline V gene data show CDR1 as SGHAT and CDR2 as FQNNGV. The CDR3 DNA is TGTGCCAGCAGCCAGATTAGACAGACTAACTATGGCTACACCTTC. Residues: CASSQIRQTNYGYTF.

This clone was counted a few times. This sample includes further DNA sequences coding for the same CDR3. The rearrangement links TRBV5-1 to TRBJ1-4; D gene unclear. This CDR3 spans 13 amino acids. V gave up 0 bases and J gave up 5 bases, with 5 bases separating them. Looked up from germline, CDR1 is SGHRS and CDR2 is YFSETQ. The CDR3 DNA is TGCGCCAGCAGCTTGGATGGAAATGAAAAACTGTTTTTT. Translated, it gives CASSLDGNEKLFF.

This CDR3 is CASSQEVSWGYEQYF. The CDR3 DNA reads as TGCGCCAGCAGCCAAGAAGTTTCTTGGGGATACGAGCAGTACTTC. The rearrangement uses TRBV4-1 and TRBJ2-7; no clear D gene. Per germline, CDR1 MGHRA and CDR2 YSYEKL. This CDR3 region has 15 residues. Trimming removed 0 bases at V and 4 bases at J, with 13 bases between.

V and J are TRBV28 and TRBJ2-7, with 7 bases identical to TRBD2. Looked up from germline, CDR1 is MDHEN and CDR2 is SYDVKM. This CDR3 has 15 residues. J lost 4 bases, V lost 5 bases, and 11 bases had no gene match. In nucleotides, the CDR3 is TGTGCCAGCAGTCCCCCCGGGGGAGGGGCGTACGAGCAGTACTTC. Its protein product is CASSPPGGGAYEQYF.

The V gene is TRBV12-5, the J gene TRBJ2-2, with 11 bases lining up with TRBD1. The CDR3 covers 16 residues. V shed 3 bases and J 5 bases; nucleotides not matched to a gene: 5. Germline V CDR1 and CDR2: LGHNT, FRNRAP. CDR3 DNA sequence: TGTGCTAGTGGTTTAGGGACAGGGGGGAGTACCGGGGAGCTGTTTTTT. It is translated as CASGLGTGGSTGELFF.

The rearrangement links TRBV10-2 to TRBJ2-3; 10 positions agree with TRBD2. The V and J ends lost 7 bases and 2 bases, in that order; junction bases with no gene match: 3. Germline assignment: CDR1 WSHSY and CDR2 SAAADI. The CDR3 is 14 amino acids. CDR3 loop: CASTGLAATDTQYF. CDR3 coding DNA: TGCGCCAGCACTGGACTAGCGGCCACAGATACGCAGTATTTT.

V usage is TRBV9 and J usage is TRBJ2-5, with 9 bases that match TRBD2. The CDR3 is made up of 18 amino acids. Trimming at V came to 0 bases and at J to 2 bases, leaving 11 bases not matched to a gene. In germline, CDR1 is SGDLS, CDR2 YYNGEE. The CDR3 sequence: CASSVGFLAGLMQETQYF. CDR3 nucleotides: TGTGCCAGCAGCGTAGGTTTCCTAGCGGGACTGATGCAAGAGACCCAGTACTTC. Full variable domain (outside the CDR3, taken from reference TRBV9 and TRBJ2-5): DSGVTQTPKHLITATGQRVTLRCSPRSGDLSVYWYQQSLDQGLQFLIQYYNGEERAKGNILERFSAQQFPDLHSELNLSSLELGDSALYFCASSVGFLAGLMQETQYFGPGTRLLVL.

The chain joins TRBV5-1 to TRBJ2-1; 8 bases are a match to TRBD2. The V gene's germline CDR1 is SGHRS and CDR2 YFSETQ. There are 15 residues in the CDR3. After removal of 0 bases from V and 12 bases from J, the junction contained 11 bases not matched to a gene. CDR3 residues: CASSLGVQAGVSQFF. CDR3 coding DNA: TGCGCCAGCAGCTTGGGAGTGCAAGCGGGAGTTTCGCAGTTCTTC.

Worth noting for this clone: Additional DNA sequences in this sample encode the identical CDR3. The V and J genes are TRBV28 and TRBJ2-7; 11 positions agree with TRBD2. Germline CDR1 and CDR2: MDHEN and SYDVKM. J gave up 4 bases and V 4 bases, and 3 bases lay outside the gene matches. There are 14 residues in the CDR3. This chain's CDR3 is CASSWTSGPYEQYF. CDR3 DNA sequence: TGTGCCAGCAGTTGGACTAGCGGGCCTTACGAGCAGTACTTC.

This clone was detected only once. The rearrangement uses TRBV27 and TRBJ2-3, with unresolved D. Germline V gene data show CDR1 as MNHEY and CDR2 as SMNVEV (reference sequence). CDR3 length: 16 residues. V dropped 4 bases and J dropped 2 bases, with 16 bases sitting between them. CDR3 protein: CASSSPRGRYTDTQYF. Written as DNA, the CDR3 is TGTGCCAGCAGTTCCCCCCGCGGCCGATACACAGATACGCAGTATTTT.

The V and J genes are TRBV7-8 and TRBJ2-3; TRBD1 might be the D (6 bases). Trimming left V 2 bases short and J 4 bases short, with 13 bases between. The CDR3 extends over 15 amino acids. Germline CDR1 is SGHVS and CDR2 is FQNEAQ. CDR3 sequence: CASSLIVSGADTQYF. The CDR3 DNA sequence: TGTGCCAGCAGCTTAATTGTCTCAGGGGCAGATACGCAGTATTTT. Full variable domain (remainder filled in from reference TRBV7-8 and TRBJ2-3): GAGVSQSPRYKVAKRGQDVALRCDPISGHVSLFWYQQALGQGPEFLTYFQNEAQLDKSGLPSDRFFAERPEGSVSTLKIQRTQQEDSAVYLCASSLIVSGADTQYFGPGTRLTVL.

The chain carries TRBV10-3 and TRBJ1-2; D gene uncertain. Germline loops: CDR1 ENHRY, CDR2 SYGVKD. V was clipped by 7 bases and J by 3 bases, with 12 bases between them. The CDR3 is 13 residues long. The CDR3 DNA reads TGTGCCATCAAGAGCGTCGCGGACTATGGCTACACCTTC. It yields the protein CAIKSVADYGYTF.

There are a few counts of this clone. The chain combines TRBV10-3 with TRBJ2-7; 11 positions agree with TRBD2. The CDR3 has 17 residues. V lost 0 bases, J lost 3 bases, and 7 bases stayed unmatched. Germline V gives CDR1 ENHRY, CDR2 SYGVKD. DNA of the CDR3: TGTGCCATCAGTGAGTCAACTAGCGGGAGAGGGGACTACGAGCAGTACTTC. The encoded protein is CAISESTSGRGDYEQYF.

The chain uses TRBV28 and TRBJ2-3; 7 bases map to TRBD1. V dropped 7 bases and J dropped 2; count of bases not matched to a gene: 12. CDR3 size: 16 residues. Germline loops: CDR1 MDHEN, CDR2 SYDVKM. The CDR3 is CASIDSNRGVTDTQYF. The CDR3 DNA follows: TGTGCCAGCATCGACTCGAACAGGGGTGTCACAGATACGCAGTATTTT.

This sequence joins TRBV4-1 and TRBJ2-3; the match to TRBD2 covers 13 bases. V dropped 4 bases and J dropped 6; count of bases not matched to a gene: 7. The CDR3 spans 16 residues. CDR1 and CDR2 from the germline V gene are MGHRA and YSYEKL. The CDR3 is CASSLQGLAGWDTQYF. The CDR3 bases are TGCGCCAGCAGCCTACAGGGACTAGCGGGATGGGATACGCAGTATTTT.

Regarding this clone: In the same sample, other DNA sequences code for this CDR3. The genes are TRBV18 and TRBJ2-5, with 9 bases aligning to TRBD2. Germline CDR1 KGHSH, CDR2 LQKENI. This CDR3 spans 14 amino acids. V gave up 5 bases and J gave up 4 bases; unmatched junction bases: 5. CDR3 residues: CASSSGLAGETQYF. CDR3 sequence (DNA): TGTGCCAGCTCATCGGGACTAGCTGGAGAGACCCAGTACTTC.

The V call is TRBV6-5, the J call TRBJ2-1, with 8 bases lining up with TRBD2. The J segment lost 12 bases and the V segment lost 5 bases, leaving 6 bases of the junction unmatched. Germline V CDR1 and CDR2: MNHEY, SVGAGI. The CDR3 is made up of 12 amino acids. The CDR3 coding sequence is TGTGCCAGCAGTAACAGGGCGGGGGGGCAGTTCTTC. Translation: CASSNRAGGQFF.

The gene calls are TRBV5-6 and TRBJ1-2; TRBD1 aligns across 7 bases. Losses at the gene ends were 3 bases for V and 5 bases for J; bases not matched to a gene: 4. The length of the CDR3 is 13 residues. Germline loops: CDR1 SGHDT, CDR2 YYEEEE. CDR3 nucleotides: TGTGCCAGCAGCTATGGGACAGAGTATGGCTACACCTTC. This encodes CASSYGTEYGYTF.

V gene TRBV29-1 combines with J gene TRBJ2-7; no definite D call. V was pared by 4 bases and J by 5 bases, with 6 bases between. The CDR3 extends over 10 amino acids. Germline CDR1 and CDR2: SQVTM and ANQGSEA. CDR3 sequence reads: CSVANHEQYF. CDR3 nucleotide sequence: TGCAGCGTTGCTAACCACGAGCAGTACTTC.

The chain is built from TRBV7-9 and TRBJ1-2; 11 bases are a match to TRBD1. There are 15 residues in the CDR3. V was pared by 5 bases and J by 3 bases, with 5 bases of the junction left unmatched. Germline CDR1 and CDR2: SEHNR and FQNEAQ (reference sequence). As DNA, the CDR3 is TGTGCCAGCAGCCGGGGACAGGGGGTCGACTATGGCTACACCTTC. It translates to CASSRGQGVDYGYTF.

The chain recombines TRBV7-2 with TRBJ2-3; D is unresolved. The CDR3 runs to 16 residues. Per the germline V gene, CDR1 is SGHTA and CDR2 is FQGNSA. The V and J ends lost 1 base and 0 bases respectively, with 11 bases between them. The CDR3 loop reads CASSLVGPASTDTQYF. In DNA, the CDR3 is TGTGCCAGCAGCTTAGTCGGACCCGCTAGCACAGATACGCAGTATTTT.

V and J are TRBV5-4 and TRBJ2-1, with 9 bases matching TRBD2. With 5 bases clipped from V and 8 bases from J, the junction kept 8 bases outside the gene matches. The CDR3 runs to 14 residues. The germline V gene has CDR1 SGHNT and CDR2 YYREEE (reference sequence). The CDR3 region has the DNA TGTGCCAGCAGTCCAGCGGGAGGAGGCTATGAGCAGTTCTTC. This codes for CASSPAGGGYEQFF.

The chain links TRBV30 to TRBJ2-1, with D unclear. V was clipped by 0 bases and J by 4 bases, with 4 bases between them. Per the germline V gene, CDR1 is GTSNPN and CDR2 is SVGIG (reference sequence). This CDR3 has 12 amino acids. CDR3 nucleotide sequence: TGTGCCTGGAGTGTACTTTACAATGAGCAGTTCTTC. It encodes CAWSVLYNEQFF.

CDR3 sequence: CASSAHTGTANTGELFF. CDR3 bases: TGTGCCAGCAGCGCTCATACCGGGACAGCGAACACCGGGGAGCTGTTTTTT. This rearrangement joins TRBV9 to TRBJ2-2, with 7 nucleotides matching TRBD1. Trimming cost V 3 bases and J 0 bases; bases outside gene matches: 8. In germline, CDR1 is SGDLS, CDR2 YYNGEE. The CDR3 totals 17 residues.

The chain links TRBV5-6 to TRBJ2-5; a weak D match, TRBD2 (5 bases). Near its end, the DNA agrees better with TRBJ2-7, so the J call may be wrong. Germline V gene sequence: CDR1 SGHDT, CDR2 YYEEEE. This CDR3 has 15 amino acids. The CDR3 loop reads CASSLAGLPAYEQYF. CDR3 nucleotides: TGTGCCAGCAGCTTGGCCGGACTTCCCGCCTACGAGCAGTACTTC.

As concerns this clone: One end of the junction does not line up with germline, which may come from a read error. The genes are TRBV7-2 and TRBJ2-1; D not resolved. This CDR3 spans 14 amino acids. From germline, CDR1 is SGHTA and CDR2 FQGNSA. CDR3 amino acids: CASSSRRLGNGQFF. CDR3 nucleotides: TGTGCCAGCAGCTCCCGGCGTTTAGGTAATGGGCAGTTCTTC. Supplemented by reference TRBV7-2 and TRBJ2-1, the full variable domain reads GAGVSQSPSNKVTEKGKDVELRCDPISGHTALYWYRQSLGQGLEFLIYFQGNSAPDKSGLPSDRFSAERTGGSVSTLTIQRTQQEDSAVYLCASSSRRLGNGQFFGPGTRLTVL.